The source of this TCR beta chain is a study of CD8+ T cells in alopecia areata. Extracted RNA was reverse transcribed into cDNA, the sequencing template. Measured with immunoSEQ multiplex PCR; TCRdb has only the in-frame clones, and not every one. Listed for the sample are 200,000 to 300,000 clones, none seen a single time. CDR3 length equals 15 residues. CDR1 is NNHNN and CDR2 is SYGAGS in the germline V gene (reference sequence). V shed 5 bases and J 1 base; nucleotides not matched to a gene: 4. This clone occurred a few times. No antigen is known for it. Gene names denote mouse genes. The CDR3 extends 4 residues past the end of the read, so its final part is completed from the germline J gene. Cutaneous lymph node cells were pooled, and they were sorted using CD4, CD8alpha, NKG2D, NKG2ACE and other markers. The study's findings and limits: Relative to normal scalp, lesional scalp, especially alopecia totalis/universalis, showed higher clonality.

Specimen: CD4+ T cells sorted from a lymph node. The chain links TRBV13-2 to TRBJ2-1; TRBD2 agrees at 9 bases. The sequence came from a C3H/HeJ mouse with alopecia areata. As its MHC haplotype, the strain has H2-k. CDR3 bases read: TGTGCCAGCGGCTCCGGGACTGGGAACTATGCT. Protein product: CASGSGTGNYA. The entire CDR3 protein reads CASGSGTGNYAEQFF.